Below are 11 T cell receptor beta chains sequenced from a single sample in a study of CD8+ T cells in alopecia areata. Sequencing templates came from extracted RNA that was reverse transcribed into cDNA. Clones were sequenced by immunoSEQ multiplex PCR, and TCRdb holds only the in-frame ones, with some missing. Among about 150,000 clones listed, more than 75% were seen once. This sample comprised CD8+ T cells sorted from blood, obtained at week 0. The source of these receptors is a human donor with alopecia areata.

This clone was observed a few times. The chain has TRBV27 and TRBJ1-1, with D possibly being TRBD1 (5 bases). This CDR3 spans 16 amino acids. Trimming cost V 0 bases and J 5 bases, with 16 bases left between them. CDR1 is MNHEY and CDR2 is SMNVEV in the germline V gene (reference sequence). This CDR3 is CASSLSIPAEGTEAFF. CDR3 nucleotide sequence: TGTGCCAGCAGTTTATCGATCCCAGCCGAGGGGACTGAAGCTTTCTTT.

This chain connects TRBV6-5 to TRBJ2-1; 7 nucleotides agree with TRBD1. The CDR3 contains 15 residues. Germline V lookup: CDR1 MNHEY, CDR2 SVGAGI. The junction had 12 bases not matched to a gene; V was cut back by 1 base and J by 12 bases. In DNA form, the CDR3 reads TGTGCCAGCAGTTACTTAGGAAGTGTGCGGACAGGGCAGTTCTTC. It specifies CASSYLGSVRTGQFF.

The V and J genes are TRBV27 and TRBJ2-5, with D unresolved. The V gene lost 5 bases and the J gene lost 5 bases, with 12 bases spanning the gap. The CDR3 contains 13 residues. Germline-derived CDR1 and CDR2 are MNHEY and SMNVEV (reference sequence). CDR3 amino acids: CASSPPGMETQYF. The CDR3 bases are TGTGCCAGCAGTCCGCCCGGAATGGAGACCCAGTACTTC.

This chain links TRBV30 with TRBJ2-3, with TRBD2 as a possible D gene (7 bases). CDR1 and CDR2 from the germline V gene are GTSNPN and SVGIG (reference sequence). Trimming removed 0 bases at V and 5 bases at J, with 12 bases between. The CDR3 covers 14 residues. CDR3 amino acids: CAWSVQGGGDTQYF. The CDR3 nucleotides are TGTGCCTGGAGTGTACAAGGGGGGGGAGATACGCAGTATTTT.

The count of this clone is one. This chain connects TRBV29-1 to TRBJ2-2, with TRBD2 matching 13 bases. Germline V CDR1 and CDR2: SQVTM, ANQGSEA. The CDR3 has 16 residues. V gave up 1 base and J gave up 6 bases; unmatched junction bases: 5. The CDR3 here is CSVEAGTSGAAGELFF. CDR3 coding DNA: TGCAGCGTTGAAGCCGGGACTAGCGGGGCAGCCGGGGAGCTGTTTTTT.

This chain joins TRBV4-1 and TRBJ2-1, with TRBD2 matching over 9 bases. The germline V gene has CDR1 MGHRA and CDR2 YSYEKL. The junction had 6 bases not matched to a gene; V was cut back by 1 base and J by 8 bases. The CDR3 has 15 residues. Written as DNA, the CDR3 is TGCGCCAGCAGCCAAGTGGTAGCGGGAGAGGATGAGCAGTTCTTC. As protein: CASSQVVAGEDEQFF.

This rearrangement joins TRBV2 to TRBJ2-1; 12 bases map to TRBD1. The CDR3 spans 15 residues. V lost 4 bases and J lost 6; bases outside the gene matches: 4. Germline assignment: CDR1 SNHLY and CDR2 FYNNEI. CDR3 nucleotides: TGTGCCAGCAGTGGGGGACAGGGGGCCTTCAATGAGCAGTTCTTC. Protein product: CASSGGQGAFNEQFF.

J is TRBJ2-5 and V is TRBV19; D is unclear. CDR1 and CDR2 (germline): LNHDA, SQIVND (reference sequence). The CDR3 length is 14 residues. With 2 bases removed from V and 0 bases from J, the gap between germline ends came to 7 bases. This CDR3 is CASSIWQHQETQYF. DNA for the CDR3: TGTGCCAGTAGTATATGGCAGCACCAAGAGACCCAGTACTTC. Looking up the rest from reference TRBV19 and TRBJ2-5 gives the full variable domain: DGGITQSPKYLFRKEGQNVTLSCEQNLNHDAMYWYRQDPGQGLRLIYYSQIVNDFQKGDIAEGYSVSREKKESFPLTVTSAQKNPTAFYLCASSIWQHQETQYFGPGTRLLVL.

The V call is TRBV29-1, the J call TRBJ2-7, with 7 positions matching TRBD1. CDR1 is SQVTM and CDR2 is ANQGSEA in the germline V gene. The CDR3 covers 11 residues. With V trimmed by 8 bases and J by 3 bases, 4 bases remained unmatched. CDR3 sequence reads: CSFGQDYEQYF. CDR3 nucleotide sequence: TGCAGCTTTGGACAGGACTACGAGCAGTACTTC.

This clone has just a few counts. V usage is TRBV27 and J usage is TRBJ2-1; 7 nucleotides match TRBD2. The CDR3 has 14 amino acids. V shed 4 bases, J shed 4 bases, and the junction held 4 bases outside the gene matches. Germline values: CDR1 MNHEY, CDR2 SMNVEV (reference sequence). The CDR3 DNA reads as TGTGCCAGCAGTTACGGGAGGCTATACAATGAGCAGTTCTTC. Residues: CASSYGRLYNEQFF.

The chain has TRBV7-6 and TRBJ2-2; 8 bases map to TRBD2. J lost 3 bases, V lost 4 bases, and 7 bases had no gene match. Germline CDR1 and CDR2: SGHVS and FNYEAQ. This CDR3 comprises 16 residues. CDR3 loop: CASSYAGGPYTGELFF. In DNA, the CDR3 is TGTGCCAGCAGCTATGCGGGAGGCCCGTACACCGGGGAGCTGTTTTTT.